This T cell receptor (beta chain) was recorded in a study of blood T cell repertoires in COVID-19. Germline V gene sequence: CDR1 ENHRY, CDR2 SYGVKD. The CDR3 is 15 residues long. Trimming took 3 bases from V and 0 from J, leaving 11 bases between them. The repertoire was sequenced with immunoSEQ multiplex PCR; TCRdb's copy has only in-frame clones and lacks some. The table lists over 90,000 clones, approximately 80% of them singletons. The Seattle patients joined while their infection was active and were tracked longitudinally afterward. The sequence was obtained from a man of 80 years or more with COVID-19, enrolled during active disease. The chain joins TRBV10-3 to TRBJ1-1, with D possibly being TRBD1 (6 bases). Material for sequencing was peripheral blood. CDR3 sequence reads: CAISDRGGVNTEAFF. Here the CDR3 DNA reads TGTGCCATCAGTGACAGGGGAGGGGTGAACACTGAAGCTTTCTTT.